What follows is one T cell receptor (beta chain) and its context. This specimen belongs to a study of blood T cell repertoires in COVID-19. Clones were read by immunoSEQ multiplex PCR, and TCRdb kept only the in-frame ones, dropping some. Among a few hundred thousand clones, 88% were seen once, and the ten largest hold roughly a tenth. Trimming removed 0 bases from V and 4 bases from J, with 10 bases in between. The CDR3 totals 15 residues. Germline V gene data show CDR1 as SGHDT and CDR2 as YYEEEE. The chain is built from TRBV5-6 and TRBJ1-4, with a weak D call TRBD1 (6 bases). Sequenced input: peripheral blood. The TCR sequence derives from a woman aged 70-85 years with COVID-19, enrolled during active disease. The CDR3 is CASSLGTVDNEKLFF. Written as DNA, the CDR3 is TGTGCCAGCAGCTTGGGGACAGTAGATAATGAAAAACTGTTTTTT.